The 17 T cell receptor beta chains below all came from one sample that was sequenced in a study of blood T cell repertoires in COVID-19. Clones were read by immunoSEQ multiplex PCR, and TCRdb kept only the in-frame ones, dropping some. The repertoire holds 81,000 or so clones, with approximately 86% as singletons. The source material was peripheral blood. The source of these receptors is a woman in her 70s with active or convalescent COVID-19.

The rearrangement uses TRBV4-1 and TRBJ2-1; 7 bases map to TRBD2. CDR3 size: 15 residues. V shed 1 base, J shed 8 bases, and the junction held 8 bases outside the gene matches. Germline-derived CDR1 and CDR2 are MGHRA and YSYEKL. DNA of the CDR3: TGCGCCAGCAGCCAAGCCCGGACTAGTAGGGATGAGCAGTTCTTC. It specifies CASSQARTSRDEQFF.

This clone was observed a single time. J is TRBJ1-2 and V is TRBV18; 9 bases match TRBD1. This CDR3 has 17 residues. The junction had 18 bases not matched to a gene; V was cut back by 3 bases and J by 10 bases. Germline V gives CDR1 KGHSH, CDR2 LQKENI. The CDR3: CASSPPVNIGQGSHYTF. DNA for the CDR3: TGTGCCAGCTCACCCCCCGTGAATATCGGACAGGGGTCACACTACACCTTC.

V and J are TRBV6-4 and TRBJ2-5; 9 bases match TRBD1. Losses at the gene ends were 4 bases for V and 1 base for J; bases not matched to a gene: 1. Germline V gene lookup returns CDR1 MRHNA and CDR2 SNTAGT. This CDR3 has 14 amino acids. The CDR3 loop reads CASSGQGGQETQYF. DNA for the CDR3: TGTGCCAGCAGTGGACAGGGGGGCCAAGAGACCCAGTACTTC.

The sample holds many counts of this clone. The DNA for the CDR3 is TGTGCCAGTAGTATTCCAGGGCGGTCGGATTCACCCCTCCACTTT. Translation: CASSIPGRSDSPLHF. The chain couples TRBV19 to TRBJ1-6; D might be TRBD1 (5 bases). This CDR3 has 15 residues. Germline loops: CDR1 LNHDA, CDR2 SQIVND (reference sequence). V was shortened by 3 bases and J by 8 bases, with 14 bases between the two germline ends.

The chain joins TRBV28 to TRBJ2-7, with 10 nucleotides matching TRBD1. The CDR3 is 18 amino acids. Per the germline V gene, CDR1 is MDHEN and CDR2 is SYDVKM. J was trimmed by 5 bases and V by 1 base; bases with no gene match: 14. CDR3 DNA: TGTGCCAGCAGTTTATCCCCAAATCGACAGGGGGCGGTCGACGAGCAGTACTTC. It is translated as CASSLSPNRQGAVDEQYF.

The chain is built from TRBV11-2 and TRBJ1-1; TRBD1 might be the D (6 bases). The ends were cut back, 5 bases at V and 5 bases at J, with 21 bases in the middle. CDR1 SGHAT and CDR2 FQNNGV come from the germline V gene. CDR3 size: 16 residues. The CDR3 DNA is TGTGCCAGCAGCCGTAAAGGGCTTCAGGGGAGAACTGAAGCTTTCTTT. Protein product: CASSRKGLQGRTEAFF.

J is TRBJ2-7 and V is TRBV27, with TRBD2 as a possible D gene (6 bases). Trimming shortened V by 0 bases and J by 6 bases, and 12 bases separated the two germline ends. Germline values: CDR1 MNHEY, CDR2 SMNVEV (reference sequence). This CDR3 spans 14 amino acids. The CDR3 here is CASSLSGFGGEQYF. The DNA for the CDR3 is TGTGCCAGCAGTTTATCAGGCTTCGGGGGCGAGCAGTACTTC.

Details on this clone: This specimen includes other DNA sequences encoding the same CDR3. The rearrangement uses TRBV18 and TRBJ1-2, with 7 bases identical to TRBD1. In germline, CDR1 is KGHSH, CDR2 LQKENI. V shed 6 bases, J shed 3 bases, and the junction held 4 bases outside the gene matches. There are 13 residues in the CDR3. The CDR3 spells CASSLDRDYGYTF. CDR3 coding DNA: TGTGCCAGCTCCTTAGACAGGGACTATGGCTACACCTTC.

The gene calls are TRBV5-1 and TRBJ1-1; 8 bases fit TRBD1. Trimming took 4 bases from V and 0 from J; bases not matched to a gene: 14. Per germline, CDR1 SGHRS and CDR2 YFSETQ. The CDR3 covers 18 residues. The CDR3 loop reads CASSIGQGRGSMNTEAFF. The CDR3 nucleotides read TGCGCCAGCAGCATCGGACAGGGAAGGGGATCAATGAACACTGAAGCTTTCTTT.

The V call is TRBV6-5, the J call TRBJ2-5, with TRBD1 as a possible D gene (6 bases). The CDR3 runs 12 residues. Germline CDR1 MNHEY, CDR2 SVGAGI. V lost 10 bases to trimming and J lost 2 bases, with 11 bases between them. DNA for the CDR3: TGTGCCACCCAGGACAGTCAAGAGACCCAGTACTTC. This translates into CATQDSQETQYF.

The chain recombines TRBV24-1 with TRBJ1-1; 8 nucleotides line up with TRBD1. The CDR3 contains 14 residues. V lost 3 bases, J lost 7 bases, and 6 bases stayed unmatched. Germline values: CDR1 KGHDR, CDR2 SFDVKD. CDR3 DNA sequence: TGTGCCACCAGTGATCCCGACAGGGGCGATGAAGCTTTCTTT. It translates to CATSDPDRGDEAFF.

The chain uses TRBV18 and TRBJ2-5, with 9 bases fitting TRBD1. Germline V lookup: CDR1 KGHSH, CDR2 LQKENI. The CDR3 consists of 16 residues. Trimming took 0 bases from V and 5 from J; bases not matched to a gene: 7. The CDR3 loop is CASSPPRGTGRETQYF. CDR3 in DNA: TGTGCCAGCTCACCACCGAGGGGGACAGGGCGGGAGACCCAGTACTTC.

The chain uses TRBV9 and TRBJ2-5; the D gene is possibly TRBD2 (5 bases). The V gene's germline CDR1 is SGDLS and CDR2 YYNGEE. This CDR3 is built from 15 residues. The V gene lost 0 bases and the J gene lost 1 base, with 10 bases spanning the gap. The chain's CDR3 is CASSVALSGQETQYF. The CDR3 DNA is TGTGCCAGCAGCGTAGCTCTGAGCGGCCAAGAGACCCAGTACTTC. Using reference TRBV9 and TRBJ2-5 for the parts outside the CDR3, the full variable domain is DSGVTQTPKHLITATGQRVTLRCSPRSGDLSVYWYQQSLDQGLQFLIQYYNGEERAKGNILERFSAQQFPDLHSELNLSSLELGDSALYFCASSVALSGQETQYFGPGTRLLVL.

This rearrangement joins TRBV11-3 to TRBJ2-1; D not certain. CDR1 SGHNT and CDR2 YENEEA come from the germline V gene. This CDR3 spans 16 amino acids. Trimming took off 4 bases at V and 0 bases at J, with 13 bases between the two ends. For the CDR3, the DNA is TGTGCCAGCAGCTCGGCAGTAGCCGCCTCCTACAATGAGCAGTTCTTC. This translates into CASSSAVAASYNEQFF. The whole variable domain, remainder taken from reference TRBV11-3 and TRBJ2-1, is EAGVVQSPRYKIIEKKQPVAFWCNPISGHNTLYWYLQNLGQGPELLIRYENEEAVDDSQLPKDRFSAERLKGVDSTLKIQPAELGDSAVYLCASSSAVAASYNEQFFGPGTRLTVL.

The chain couples TRBV6-2 or TRBV6-3 to TRBJ2-7; D is unclear. Trimming pared 2 bases from V and 3 bases from J, leaving 17 bases between. Germline lookup yields CDR1 MNHEY and CDR2 SVGEGT. The CDR3 is 16 amino acids. Here the CDR3 reads CASSYGLAMLGYEQYF. Here the CDR3 DNA reads TGTGCCAGCAGTTACGGCTTAGCTATGTTGGGCTACGAGCAGTACTTC.

This clone was seen a single time. The CDR3 loop is CASSALGQGLRNTEAFF. CDR3 DNA: TGTGCCAGTAGTGCACTGGGACAGGGATTAAGGAACACTGAAGCTTTCTTT. The genes are TRBV19 and TRBJ1-1; TRBD1 matches 9 bases. Germline values: CDR1 LNHDA, CDR2 SQIVND (reference sequence). With 5 bases clipped from V and 1 base from J, the junction kept 11 bases outside the gene matches. The CDR3 totals 17 residues.

The V call is TRBV7-2, the J call TRBJ1-1, with D possibly being TRBD1 (5 bases). Trimming took 5 bases from V and 6 from J, leaving 10 bases between them. The CDR3 runs to 12 residues. Germline CDR1 SGHTA, CDR2 FQGNSA. The CDR3 here is CASSPRGAEAFF. CDR3 sequence (DNA): TGTGCCAGCAGCCCTAGGGGCGCTGAAGCTTTCTTT.